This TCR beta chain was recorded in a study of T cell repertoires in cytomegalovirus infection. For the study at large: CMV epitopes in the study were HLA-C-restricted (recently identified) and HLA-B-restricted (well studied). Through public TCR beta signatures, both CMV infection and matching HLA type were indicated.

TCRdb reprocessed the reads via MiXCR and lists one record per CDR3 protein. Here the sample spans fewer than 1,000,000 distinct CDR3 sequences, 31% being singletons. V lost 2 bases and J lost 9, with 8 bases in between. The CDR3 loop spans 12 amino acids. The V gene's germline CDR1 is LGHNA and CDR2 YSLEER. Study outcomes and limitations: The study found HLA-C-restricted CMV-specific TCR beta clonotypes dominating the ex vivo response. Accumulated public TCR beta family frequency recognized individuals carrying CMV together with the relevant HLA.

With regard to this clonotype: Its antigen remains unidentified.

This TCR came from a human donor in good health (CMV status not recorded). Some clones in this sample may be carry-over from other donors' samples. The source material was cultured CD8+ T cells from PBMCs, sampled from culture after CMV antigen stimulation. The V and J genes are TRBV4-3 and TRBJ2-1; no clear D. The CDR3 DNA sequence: TGCGCCAGCAGCCAAAACATCGGTGAGCAGTTCTTC. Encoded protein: CASSQNIGEQFF.